The rows below give T cell receptor beta chains drawn from one sample of a study of blood T cell repertoires in COVID-19. TCRdb's copy holds only in-frame clones and misses some; the assay was immunoSEQ multiplex PCR. The table records just over 300,000 clones, around 91% of them present only once. The sequenced material came from PBMCs or T cells enriched from blood (not recorded which). These receptors were taken from a woman between 35 and 50 years old who had recovered from COVID-19. CDR3s include the opening cysteine and the closing phenylalanine or tryptophan. A D gene is named only where the DNA matches it firmly. Clone size appears in some rows only: once, few, many, or a class for an expanded clone.

abundance	d_gene	v_gene	j_gene	CDR3aa	CDR3nt
once	-	TRBV2	TRBJ2-5	CASSEYPRGQETQYF	TGTGCCAGCAGTGAATACCCGCGGGGTCAAGAGACCCAGTACTTC
-	-	TRBV7-2	TRBJ2-7	CASSWMGGQYEQYF	TGTGCCAGCAGCTGGATGGGGGGGCAATACGAGCAGTACTTC
-	TRBD1	TRBV6-1	TRBJ1-2	CASSEGTGARGYGYTF	TGTGCCAGCAGTGAAGGGACAGGGGCACGGGGCTATGGCTACACCTTC
-	TRBD2	TRBV5-1	TRBJ2-7	CASSLGLAGLTYEQYF	TGCGCCAGCAGCTTGGGACTAGCGGGACTAACCTACGAGCAGTACTTC
-	-	TRBV9	TRBJ1-6	CASSVDGDPNSPLHF	TGTGCCAGCAGCGTAGATGGAGACCCAAATTCACCCCTCCACTTT
-	TRBD2	TRBV7-2	TRBJ2-7	CASSLAGGLASEQYF	TGTGCCAGCAGCTTAGCGGGGGGACTAGCTAGCGAGCAGTACTTC
-	-	TRBV7-9	TRBJ1-1	CASSLVSGWDTEAFF	TGTGCCAGCAGCTTAGTTTCAGGGTGGGACACTGAAGCTTTCTTT
-	TRBD2	TRBV10-1	TRBJ2-3	CARASGPSRDTQYF	TGCGCCAGGGCTAGCGGGCCTTCCAGAGATACGCAGTATTTT
-	-	TRBV7-6	TRBJ2-7	CASSRAGYEQYF	TGTGCCAGCAGCCGCGCAGGATACGAGCAGTACTTC
-	-	TRBV19	TRBJ2-1	CASSTPSNEQFF	TGTGCCAGTAGTACCCCGTCCAATGAGCAGTTCTTC
once	TRBD1	TRBV29-1	TRBJ2-1	CSVPTGTDYNEQFF	TGCAGCGTTCCAACCGGGACAGATTACAATGAGCAGTTCTTC
-	TRBD1	TRBV19	TRBJ1-2	CASSAQWDRNYGYTF	TGTGCCAGTAGTGCGCAATGGGACAGAAACTATGGCTACACCTTC
-	-	TRBV11-2	TRBJ1-3	CASSSLTVSSGNTIYF	TGTGCCAGCAGCTCGTTGACAGTTAGCTCTGGAAACACCATATATTTT
-	-	TRBV5-1	TRBJ1-6	CASSLVGASNSPLHF	TGCGCCAGCAGCTTGGTAGGGGCCAGTAATTCACCCCTCCACTTT
-	TRBD1	TRBV5-6	TRBJ2-7	CASNLDRTYEQYF	TGTGCCAGCAACCTGGACAGGACCTACGAGCAGTACTTC
-	TRBD1	TRBV15	TRBJ2-1	CATSRKRTGVVDEQFF	TGTGCCACCAGCAGAAAGAGGACAGGGGTTGTAGATGAGCAGTTCTTC
once	TRBD2	TRBV27	TRBJ2-1	CASSFPGLAGGHEQFF	TGTGCCAGCAGTTTCCCGGGACTAGCGGGAGGCCATGAGCAGTTCTTC
-	-	TRBV7-3	TRBJ1-2	CASSLGHGASSYTF	TGTGCCAGCAGCTTGGGACACGGGGCCTCGAGCTACACCTTC
-	-	TRBV4-2	TRBJ1-2	CASSQDGGARGYTF	TGTGCCAGCAGCCAAGATGGGGGGGCACGAGGCTACACCTTC
-	TRBD2	TRBV5-6	TRBJ2-4	CASIPVGEGTKNIQYF	TGTGCCAGCATCCCGGTTGGGGAGGGGACCAAAAACATTCAGTACTTC
-	TRBD1	TRBV25-1	TRBJ1-4	CASSEKGQGYEKLFF	TGTGCCAGCAGTGAAAAGGGACAGGGTTATGAAAAACTGTTTTTT
-	-	TRBV29-1	TRBJ2-3	CSVEESGAGTDTQYF	TGCAGCGTTGAAGAGTCAGGGGCCGGCACAGATACGCAGTATTTT
few	TRBD1	TRBV7-9	TRBJ2-7	CASSKPGQGFYEQYF	TGTGCCAGCAGCAAACCGGGACAGGGGTTCTACGAGCAGTACTTC
-	-	TRBV28	TRBJ2-7	CASSFNGGEFRSYEQYF	TGTGCCAGCAGTTTTAATGGAGGGGAATTCAGATCCTACGAGCAGTACTTC
-	TRBD2	TRBV5-8	TRBJ2-5	CASSSGTSGGVRETQYF	TGTGCCAGCAGTTCCGGGACTAGCGGGGGGGTCCGGGAGACCCAGTACTTC
-	-	TRBV27	TRBJ1-1	CASSSGVAPAFF	TGTGCCAGCAGTTCCGGAGTAGCACCTGCTTTCTTT
-	TRBD1	TRBV27	TRBJ2-4	CASRTGTGGPKNIQYF	TGTGCCAGCAGAACCGGGACAGGGGGACCGAAAAACATTCAGTACTTC
-	TRBD1	TRBV2	TRBJ1-6	CASRTGPPAYNSPLHF	TGTGCCAGCAGGACAGGGCCCCCGGCCTATAATTCACCCCTCCACTTT
-	TRBD1	TRBV18	TRBJ1-1	CASSGTDFYTEAFF	TGTGCCAGCTCGGGGACAGATTTTTACACTGAAGCTTTCTTT
-	TRBD1	TRBV24-1	TRBJ2-4	CATSDASTGDKNIQYF	TGTGCCACCAGTGATGCCAGTACAGGGGACAAAAACATTCAGTACTTC
-	TRBD2	TRBV9	TRBJ2-1	CASSPLAGGLYNEQFF	TGTGCCAGCAGCCCCCTAGCGGGAGGTTTGTACAATGAGCAGTTCTTC
-	TRBD2	TRBV5-6	TRBJ2-1	CASSLEAGAYNKQFF	TGTGCCAGCAGCTTGGAAGCGGGAGCCTACAACAAGCAGTTCTTC
-	TRBD2	TRBV7-9	TRBJ2-7	CASSRLAGGPRSYEQYF	TGTGCCAGCAGCCGACTAGCGGGAGGGCCGAGGTCCTACGAGCAGTACTTC
-	-	TRBV5-8	TRBJ2-2	CASSLITGRGINTGELFF	TGTGCCAGCAGCTTGATTACAGGGAGGGGAATTAACACCGGGGAGCTGTTTTTT
-	TRBD1	TRBV11-1	TRBJ2-2	CASSFRTGGTGELFF	TGTGCCAGCAGCTTTAGGACAGGGGGAACCGGGGAGCTGTTTTTT
-	-	TRBV28	TRBJ2-7	CASSFPGDTYEQYF	TGTGCCAGCAGTTTTCCAGGGGATACCTACGAGCAGTACTTC
-	TRBD1	TRBV15	TRBJ2-1	CATSRGTGDNEQFF	TGTGCCACCAGCAGAGGAACAGGGGACAATGAGCAGTTCTTC
-	-	TRBV5-6	TRBJ1-3	CASSLGVSSGNTIYF	TGTGCCAGCAGCTTGGGAGTTAGCTCTGGAAACACCATATATTTT
-	TRBD2	TRBV7-9	TRBJ2-1	CASSPGGSGYHNEQFF	TGTGCCAGCAGCCCCGGGGGTAGCGGGTACCACAATGAGCAGTTCTTC
-	TRBD1	TRBV11-3	TRBJ2-2	CASSPRQGGNTGELFF	TGTGCCAGCAGCCCCAGACAGGGGGGCAACACCGGGGAGCTGTTTTTT
-	TRBD1	TRBV11-2	TRBJ1-4	CASSLGQGTLFF	TGTGCCAGCAGCTTAGGACAGGGCACACTGTTTTTT
-	TRBD1	TRBV18	TRBJ1-3	CASSPVRDSDGNTIYF	TGTGCCAGCTCACCCGTCCGGGACAGCGACGGAAACACCATATATTTT
few	-	TRBV6-5	TRBJ1-1	CASSSRGTMNTEAFF	TGTGCCAGCAGTTCCAGAGGTACGATGAACACTGAAGCTTTCTTT
once	TRBD1	TRBV9	TRBJ2-3	CASNGKTGPDTQYF	TGTGCCAGCAACGGTAAGACAGGGCCAGATACGCAGTATTTT
-	-	TRBV2	TRBJ2-1	CASSLGLYNEQFF	TGTGCCAGCAGTTTAGGACTATACAATGAGCAGTTCTTC
-	-	TRBV28	TRBJ2-7	CASTDTSYEQYF	TGTGCCAGCACGGACACCTCCTACGAGCAGTACTTC